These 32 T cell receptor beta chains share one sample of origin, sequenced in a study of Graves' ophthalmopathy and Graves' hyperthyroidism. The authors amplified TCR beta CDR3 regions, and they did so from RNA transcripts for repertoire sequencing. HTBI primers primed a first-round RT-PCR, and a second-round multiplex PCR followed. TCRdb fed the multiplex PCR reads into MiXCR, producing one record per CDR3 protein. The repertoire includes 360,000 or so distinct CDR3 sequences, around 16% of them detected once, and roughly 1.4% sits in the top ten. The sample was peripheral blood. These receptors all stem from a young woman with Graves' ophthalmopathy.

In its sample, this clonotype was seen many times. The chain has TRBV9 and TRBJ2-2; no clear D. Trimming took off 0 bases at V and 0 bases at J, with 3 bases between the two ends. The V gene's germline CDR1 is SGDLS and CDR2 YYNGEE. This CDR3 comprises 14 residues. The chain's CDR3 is CASSVAANTGELFF. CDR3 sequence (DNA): TGTGCCAGCAGCGTAGCTGCGAACACCGGGGAGCTGTTTTTT.

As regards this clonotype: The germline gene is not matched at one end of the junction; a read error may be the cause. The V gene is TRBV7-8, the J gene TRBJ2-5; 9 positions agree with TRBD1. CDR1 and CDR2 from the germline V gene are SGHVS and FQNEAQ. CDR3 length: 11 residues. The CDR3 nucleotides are TGTGCCAGCAGCTTGTCGGGACAGGGAAGCTTC. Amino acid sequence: CASSLSGQGSF.

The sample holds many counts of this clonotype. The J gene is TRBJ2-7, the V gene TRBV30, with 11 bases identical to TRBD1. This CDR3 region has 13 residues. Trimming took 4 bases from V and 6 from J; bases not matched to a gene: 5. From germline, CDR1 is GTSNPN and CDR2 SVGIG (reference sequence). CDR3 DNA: TGTGCCTGGAAGGACAGGGGGCTTACCGAGCAGTACTTC. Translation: CAWKDRGLTEQYF. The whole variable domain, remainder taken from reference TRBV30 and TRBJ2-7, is SQTIHQWPATLVQPVGSPLSLECTVEGTSNPNLYWYRQAAGRGLQLLFYSVGIGQISSEVPQNLSASRPQDRQFILSSKKLLLSDSGFYLCAWKDRGLTEQYFGPGTRLTVT.

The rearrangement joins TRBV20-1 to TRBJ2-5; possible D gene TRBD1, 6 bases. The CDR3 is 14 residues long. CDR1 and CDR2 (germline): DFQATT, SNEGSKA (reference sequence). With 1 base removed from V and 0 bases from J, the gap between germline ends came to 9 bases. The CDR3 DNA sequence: TGCAGTGCTAGAGGTCCAGGGGACCAAGAGACCCAGTACTTC. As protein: CSARGPGDQETQYF.

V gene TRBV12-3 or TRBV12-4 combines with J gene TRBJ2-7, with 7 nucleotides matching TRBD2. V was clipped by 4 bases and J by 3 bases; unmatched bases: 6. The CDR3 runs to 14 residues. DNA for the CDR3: TGTGCCAGCAGTTACGCGGGAGCAGGCTACGAGCAGTACTTC. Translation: CASSYAGAGYEQYF.

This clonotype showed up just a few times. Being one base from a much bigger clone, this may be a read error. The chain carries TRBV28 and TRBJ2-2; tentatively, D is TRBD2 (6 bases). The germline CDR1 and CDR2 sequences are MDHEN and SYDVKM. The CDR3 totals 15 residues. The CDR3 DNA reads TGTGCCAGCAGTTTACGGCAGGCGAACACCGGGGGGCTGTTTTTT. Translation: CASSLRQANTGGLFF.

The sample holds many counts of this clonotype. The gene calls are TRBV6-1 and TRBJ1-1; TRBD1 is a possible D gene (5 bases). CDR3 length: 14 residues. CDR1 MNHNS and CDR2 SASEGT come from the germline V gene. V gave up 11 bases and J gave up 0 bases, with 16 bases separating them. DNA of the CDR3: TGTGCCTGCCGAAGGGCGGGGCTGAACACTGAAGCTTTCTTT. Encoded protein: CACRRAGLNTEAFF.

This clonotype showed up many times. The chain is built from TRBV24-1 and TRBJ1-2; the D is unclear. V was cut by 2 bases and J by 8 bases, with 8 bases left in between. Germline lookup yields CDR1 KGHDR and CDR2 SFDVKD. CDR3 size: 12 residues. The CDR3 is CATSDSVGGYTF. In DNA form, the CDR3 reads TGTGCCACCAGTGATTCTGTGGGAGGCTACACCTTC.

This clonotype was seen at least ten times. The CDR3 DNA is TGTGCCAGTAGTATCAACAGGGGGCATGGCTACACCTTC. Translation: CASSINRGHGYTF. The chain uses TRBV19 and TRBJ1-2, with 9 bases matching TRBD1. V was clipped by 3 bases and J by 6 bases; unmatched bases: 2. Germline CDR1 and CDR2: LNHDA and SQIVND (reference sequence). The CDR3 extends over 13 amino acids.

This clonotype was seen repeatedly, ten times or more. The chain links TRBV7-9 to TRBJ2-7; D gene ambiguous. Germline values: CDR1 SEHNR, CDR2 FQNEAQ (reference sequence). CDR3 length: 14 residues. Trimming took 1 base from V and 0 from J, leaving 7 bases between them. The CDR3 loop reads CASSLGPNSYEQYF. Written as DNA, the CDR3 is TGTGCCAGCAGCTTAGGGCCTAACTCCTACGAGCAGTACTTC.

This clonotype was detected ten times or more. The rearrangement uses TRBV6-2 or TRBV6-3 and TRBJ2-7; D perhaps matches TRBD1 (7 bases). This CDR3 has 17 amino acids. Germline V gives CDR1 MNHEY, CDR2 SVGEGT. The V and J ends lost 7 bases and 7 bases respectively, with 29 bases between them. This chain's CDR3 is CASNQFSTGTRRGEQYF. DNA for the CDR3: TGTGCCAGCAACCAATTCTCGACAGGGACAAGGAGGGGTGAGCAGTACTTC.

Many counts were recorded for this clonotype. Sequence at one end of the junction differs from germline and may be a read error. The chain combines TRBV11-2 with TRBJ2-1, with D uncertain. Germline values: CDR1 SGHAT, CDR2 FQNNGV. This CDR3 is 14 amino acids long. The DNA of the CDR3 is TGTGCCAGCAGCATCATACCCTCCAACAATGAGCAGTTCTTC. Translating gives CASSIIPSNNEQFF.

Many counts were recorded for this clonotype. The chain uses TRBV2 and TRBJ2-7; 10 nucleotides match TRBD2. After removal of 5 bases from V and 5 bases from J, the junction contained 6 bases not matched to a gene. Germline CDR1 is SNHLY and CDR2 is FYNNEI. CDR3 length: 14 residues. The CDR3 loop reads CASSRSSGSDEQYF. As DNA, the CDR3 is TGTGCCAGCAGTAGATCTAGCGGGAGTGACGAGCAGTACTTC.

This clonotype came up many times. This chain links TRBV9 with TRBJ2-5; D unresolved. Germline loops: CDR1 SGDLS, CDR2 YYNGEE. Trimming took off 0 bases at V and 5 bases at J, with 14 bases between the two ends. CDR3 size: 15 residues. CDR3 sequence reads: CASSVAVGRAETQYF. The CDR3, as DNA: TGTGCCAGCAGCGTAGCAGTCGGACGGGCGGAGACCCAGTACTTC.

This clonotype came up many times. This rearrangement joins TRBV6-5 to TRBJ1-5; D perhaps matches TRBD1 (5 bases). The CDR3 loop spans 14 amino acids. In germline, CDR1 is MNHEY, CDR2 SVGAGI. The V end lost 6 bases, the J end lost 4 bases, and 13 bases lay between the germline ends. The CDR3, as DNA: TGTGCCAGCAGGGGGGGAAGGTCAAATCAGCCCCAGCATTTT. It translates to CASRGGRSNQPQHF.

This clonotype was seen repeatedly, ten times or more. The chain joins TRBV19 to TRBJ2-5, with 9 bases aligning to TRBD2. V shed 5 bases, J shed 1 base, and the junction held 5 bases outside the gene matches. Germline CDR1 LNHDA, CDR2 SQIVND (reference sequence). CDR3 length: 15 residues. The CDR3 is CASSGLAGLQETQYF. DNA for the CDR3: TGTGCCAGTAGTGGGCTAGCGGGGCTCCAAGAGACCCAGTACTTC. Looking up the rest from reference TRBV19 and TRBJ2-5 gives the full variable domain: DGGITQSPKYLFRKEGQNVTLSCEQNLNHDAMYWYRQDPGQGLRLIYYSQIVNDFQKGDIAEGYSVSREKKESFPLTVTSAQKNPTAFYLCASSGLAGLQETQYFGPGTRLLVL.

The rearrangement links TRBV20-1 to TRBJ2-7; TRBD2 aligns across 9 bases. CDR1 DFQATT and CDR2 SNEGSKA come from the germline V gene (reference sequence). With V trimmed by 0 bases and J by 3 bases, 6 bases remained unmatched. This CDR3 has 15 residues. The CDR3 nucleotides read TGCAGTGCTAGAGAGGCTAGCGGGGCTAACTACGAGCAGTACTTC. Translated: CSAREASGANYEQYF.

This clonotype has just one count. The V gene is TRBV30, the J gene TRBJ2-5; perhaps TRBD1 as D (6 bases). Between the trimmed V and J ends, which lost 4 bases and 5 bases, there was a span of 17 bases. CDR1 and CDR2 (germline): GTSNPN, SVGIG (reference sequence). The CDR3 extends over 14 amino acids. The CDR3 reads CAWTRGRGGETQYF. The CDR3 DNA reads TGTGCCTGGACGAGGGGCAGGGGCGGGGAGACCCAGTACTTC.

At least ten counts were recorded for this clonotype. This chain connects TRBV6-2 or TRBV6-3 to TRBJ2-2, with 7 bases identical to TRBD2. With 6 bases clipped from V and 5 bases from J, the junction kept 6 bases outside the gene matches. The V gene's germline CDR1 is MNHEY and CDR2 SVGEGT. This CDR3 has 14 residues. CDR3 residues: CASRPQLATGELFF. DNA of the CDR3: TGTGCCAGCAGACCCCAACTAGCGACCGGGGAGCTGTTTTTT.

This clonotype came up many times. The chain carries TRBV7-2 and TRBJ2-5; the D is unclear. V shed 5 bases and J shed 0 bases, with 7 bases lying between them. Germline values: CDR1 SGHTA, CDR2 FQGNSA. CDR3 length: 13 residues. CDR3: CASSELDQETQYF. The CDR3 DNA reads TGTGCCAGCAGCGAACTGGACCAAGAGACCCAGTACTTC.

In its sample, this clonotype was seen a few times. CDR3 bases: TGTGCCAGCGTTAGGCGTCCCACAGGAGAAGCTTTCTTT. Its translation: CASVRRPTGEAFF. The chain joins TRBV28 to TRBJ1-1; D perhaps matches TRBD1 (5 bases). The germline gives CDR1 MDHEN, CDR2 SYDVKM. The length of the CDR3 is 13 residues. Trimming removed 8 bases at V and 8 bases at J, with 18 bases between. The complete variable domain, with remaining parts taken from reference TRBV28 and TRBJ1-1, reads DVKVTQSSRYLVKRTGEKVFLECVQDMDHENMFWYRQDPGLGLRLIYFSYDVKMKEKGDIPEGYSVSREKKERFSLILESASTNQTSMYLCASVRRPTGEAFFGQGTRLTVV.

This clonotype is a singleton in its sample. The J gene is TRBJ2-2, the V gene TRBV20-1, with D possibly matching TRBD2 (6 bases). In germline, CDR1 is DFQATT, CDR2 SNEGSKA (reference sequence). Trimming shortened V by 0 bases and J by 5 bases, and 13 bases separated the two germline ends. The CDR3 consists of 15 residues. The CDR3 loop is CSARDRRRGTGELFF. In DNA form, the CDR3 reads TGCAGTGCTAGAGATCGGCGGAGGGGAACCGGGGAGCTGTTTTTT.

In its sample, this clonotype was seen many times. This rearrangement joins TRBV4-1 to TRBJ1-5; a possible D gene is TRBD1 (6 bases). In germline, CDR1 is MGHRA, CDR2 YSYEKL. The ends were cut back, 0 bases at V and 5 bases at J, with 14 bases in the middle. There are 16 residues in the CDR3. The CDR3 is CASSQEGTPSYQPQHF. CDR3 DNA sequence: TGCGCCAGCAGCCAAGAAGGGACACCCTCGTATCAGCCCCAGCATTTT.

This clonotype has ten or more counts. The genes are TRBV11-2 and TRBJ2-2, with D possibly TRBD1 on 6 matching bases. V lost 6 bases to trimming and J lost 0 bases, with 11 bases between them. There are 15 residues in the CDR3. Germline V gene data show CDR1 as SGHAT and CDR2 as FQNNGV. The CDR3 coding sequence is TGTGCCAGCAGAAACAGGGCCTCGAACACCGGGGAGCTGTTTTTT. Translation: CASRNRASNTGELFF.

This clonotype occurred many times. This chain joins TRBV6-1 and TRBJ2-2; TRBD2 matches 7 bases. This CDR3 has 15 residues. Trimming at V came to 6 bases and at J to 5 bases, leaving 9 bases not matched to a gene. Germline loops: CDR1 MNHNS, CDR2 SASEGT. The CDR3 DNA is TGTGCCAGCAGGCTGGCGGGAGTAGGGACCGGGGAGCTGTTTTTT. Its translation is CASRLAGVGTGELFF.

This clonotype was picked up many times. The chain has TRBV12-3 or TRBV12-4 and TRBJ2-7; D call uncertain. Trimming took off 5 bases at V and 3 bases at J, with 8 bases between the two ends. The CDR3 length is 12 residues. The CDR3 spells CASSPKLYEQYF. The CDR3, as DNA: TGTGCCAGCAGTCCTAAGCTCTACGAGCAGTACTTC.

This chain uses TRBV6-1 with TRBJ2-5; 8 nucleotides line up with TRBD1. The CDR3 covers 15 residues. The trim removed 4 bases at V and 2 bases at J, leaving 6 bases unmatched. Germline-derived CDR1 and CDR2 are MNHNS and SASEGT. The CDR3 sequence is CASSGGTGGQETQYF. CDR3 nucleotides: TGTGCCAGCAGTGGTGGGACAGGAGGACAAGAGACCCAGTACTTC.

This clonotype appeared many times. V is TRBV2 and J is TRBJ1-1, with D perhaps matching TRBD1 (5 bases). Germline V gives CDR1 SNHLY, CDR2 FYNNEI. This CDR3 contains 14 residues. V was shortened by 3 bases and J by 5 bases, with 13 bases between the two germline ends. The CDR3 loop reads CASSEGGGRTEAFF. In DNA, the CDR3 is TGTGCCAGCAGTGAGGGGGGTGGGAGGACTGAAGCTTTCTTT.

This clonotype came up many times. The DNA of the CDR3 is TGTGCCAGCAGCTCCTGGACGTGGACCTACGAGCAGTACTTC. Its translation is CASSSWTWTYEQYF. The V call is TRBV6-2 or TRBV6-3, the J call TRBJ2-7; D remains unclear. The V end was cut by 6 bases, the J end by 2 bases, with 14 bases between. Per germline, CDR1 MNHEY and CDR2 SVGEGT. The CDR3 has 14 residues.

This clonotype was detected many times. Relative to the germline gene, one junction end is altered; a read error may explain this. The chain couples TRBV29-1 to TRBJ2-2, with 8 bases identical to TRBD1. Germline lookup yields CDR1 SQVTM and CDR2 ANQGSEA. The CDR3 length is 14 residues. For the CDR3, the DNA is TGCAGCGTTGGTTCACAGGGGGGCACCGGGGAGCTGTTCTTT. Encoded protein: CSVGSQGGTGELFF.

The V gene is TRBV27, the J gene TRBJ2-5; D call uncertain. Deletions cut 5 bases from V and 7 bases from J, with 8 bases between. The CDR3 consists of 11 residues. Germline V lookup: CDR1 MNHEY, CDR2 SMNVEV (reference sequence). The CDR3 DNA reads TGTGCCAGCAGTCAACTGGGGACCCAGTACTTC. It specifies CASSQLGTQYF.

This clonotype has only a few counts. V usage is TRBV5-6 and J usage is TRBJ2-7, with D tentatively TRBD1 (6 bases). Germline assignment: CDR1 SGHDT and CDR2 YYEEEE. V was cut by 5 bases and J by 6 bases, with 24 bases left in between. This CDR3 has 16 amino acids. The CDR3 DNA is TGTGCCAGCAGTCCCCGGGACAAGGGTTTGAGATCCGAGCAGTACTTC. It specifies CASSPRDKGLRSEQYF.